The clone carrying this T cell receptor beta chain was found once. What it recognizes is unknown. This entry is derived from a study of graft-versus-host responses after intestinal transplantation. Study-wide background: Among the recipients, all got anti-thymocyte globulin induction and then tacrolimus and steroids for roughly three years. Study outcomes and limitations: Peak circulating GvH clone levels tracked with early post-transplant HvG declines.

This table comes from immunoSEQ multiplex PCR, and its TCRdb copy is limited to in-frame clones, with some not included. The table has more than 85,000 clones, about 93% seen once; the top ten hold around 0.49%. The CDR3 extends over 17 amino acids. CDR1 SEHNR and CDR2 FQNEAQ come from the germline V gene (reference sequence). V was trimmed by 1 base and J by 6 bases, leaving 18 bases between them. The TCR was taken from a human donor who received an intestinal transplant. Source: unstimulated CD8+ T cells sorted from spleen or lymph node cells, taken before intestinal transplant. The gene calls are TRBV7-9 and TRBJ1-4; tentative D call: TRBD1 (5 bases). The CDR3 sequence: CASSLERRGPQHEKLFF. CDR3 sequence (DNA): TGTGCCAGCAGCTTAGAAAGGAGGGGCCCCCAACATGAAAAACTGTTTTTT.